Below are 9 T cell receptor beta chains sequenced from a single sample in a study of blood T cell repertoires in COVID-19. Assay used: immunoSEQ multiplex PCR; TCRdb lists only in-frame clones, some missing. The data show over 70,000 clones, with 70% to 90% seen just once and approximately 11% held by the top ten. The sample consisted of peripheral blood. These receptors were collected from a man in his 60s with COVID-19, enrolled during active disease.

This clone has just one count. V gene TRBV18 combines with J gene TRBJ1-2, with TRBD1 matching 7 bases. This CDR3 has 13 amino acids. Germline V gene lookup returns CDR1 KGHSH and CDR2 LQKENI. V lost 2 bases to trimming and J lost 3 bases; unmatched junction nucleotides: 0. CDR3 protein: CASSPDRDYGYTF. In DNA form, the CDR3 reads TGTGCCAGCTCACCAGACAGGGACTATGGCTACACCTTC. Looking up the rest from reference TRBV18 and TRBJ1-2 gives the full variable domain: NAGVMQNPRHLVRRRGQEARLRCSPMKGHSHVYWYRQLPEEGLKFMVYLQKENIIDESGMPKERFSAEFPKEGPSILRIQQVVRGDSAAYFCASSPDRDYGYTFGSGTRLTVV.

The chain uses TRBV1 and TRBJ1-2. TRBV1 is described as a pseudogene. This CDR3 region has 15 residues. CDR3 DNA sequence: TGCACCAGCAGCCCCGCGGGGGAGATCCTCTATGGCTACACCTTC. Residues: CTSSPAGEILYGYTF.

The chain couples TRBV28 to TRBJ2-6, with D perhaps matching TRBD1 (5 bases). From germline, CDR1 is MDHEN and CDR2 SYDVKM. The V end was cut by 4 bases, the J end by 1 base, with 17 bases between. The CDR3 is 18 amino acids. The CDR3 here is CASSSWGRGRSGANVLTF. The DNA for the CDR3 is TGTGCCAGCAGTTCCTGGGGTAGGGGAAGGTCTGGGGCCAACGTCCTGACTTTC.

The CDR3 spells CATSDLRTLGQGGMGQFF. The CDR3 nucleotides read TGTGCCACCAGTGATTTAAGAACTTTGGGACAGGGCGGTATGGGGCAGTTCTTC. The chain has TRBV24-1 and TRBJ2-1, with 9 bases lining up with TRBD1. The ends lost 1 base at V and 12 bases at J; junction bases unmatched: 18. Germline CDR1 KGHDR, CDR2 SFDVKD. This CDR3 contains 18 residues.

The chain carries TRBV19 and TRBJ1-1; 8 bases are a match to TRBD1. The CDR3 is made up of 12 amino acids. V shed 5 bases, J shed 11 bases, and the junction held 7 bases outside the gene matches. CDR1 and CDR2 from the germline V gene are LNHDA and SQIVND (reference sequence). CDR3 protein: CASSPQGAYAFF. In DNA form, the CDR3 reads TGTGCCAGTAGTCCGCAGGGGGCATATGCTTTCTTT.

This chain joins TRBV12-1 and TRBJ1-2; no DNA check was done on the table's D call, TRBD1. TRBV12-1 is a recognized pseudogene. The CDR3 extends over 16 amino acids. This CDR3 reads CASGPRIEQGAYGYTF. The CDR3 bases are TGTGCCAGCGGGCCGCGGATCGAACAGGGGGCCTATGGCTACACCTTC.

The chain carries TRBV5-1 and TRBJ2-5; perhaps TRBD1 as D (5 bases). Trimming pared 7 bases from V and 0 bases from J, leaving 16 bases between. Germline CDR1 is SGHRS and CDR2 is YFSETQ. This CDR3 comprises 15 residues. CDR3 loop: CASSKETAHQETQYF. The CDR3 DNA reads as TGCGCCAGCTCAAAGGAGACAGCGCACCAAGAGACCCAGTACTTC.

The rearrangement uses TRBV4-1 and TRBJ2-7; possibly TRBD2 for D (5 bases). V was pared by 1 base and J by 6 bases, with 13 bases between. The CDR3 covers 14 residues. CDR1 and CDR2 from the germline V gene are MGHRA and YSYEKL. The CDR3 DNA follows: TGCGCCAGCAGCCAAGGGCTGCGAGGGCCCGAGCAGTACTTC. Protein sequence: CASSQGLRGPEQYF.

This clone was seen just once. This chain uses TRBV5-1 with TRBJ2-5; TRBD2 is a possible D gene (5 bases). CDR3 length equals 14 residues. Germline CDR1 and CDR2: SGHRS and YFSETQ. V was clipped by 3 bases and J by 2 bases, with 11 bases between them. The CDR3 region has the DNA TGCGCCAGCAGCTACGGGGAAGGGCAAGAGACCCAGTACTTC. Its protein product is CASSYGEGQETQYF.